These 32 T cell receptor beta chains were sequenced from one sample in a study of T cell responses to AZD1222 COVID-19 vaccine. Produced via immunoSEQ multiplex PCR; TCRdb's table is partial and in-frame only. Here the sample spans about 150,000 clones, about nine tenths being singletons. Sequenced here: peripheral blood, sampled on day 0 of AZD1222 vaccination. All receptors derive from an adult in good health.

This clone came up a few times. The chain couples TRBV27 to TRBJ1-5, with D maybe TRBD1 (5 bases). The CDR3 runs to 14 residues. The germline V gene has CDR1 MNHEY and CDR2 SMNVEV (reference sequence). The V gene lost 5 bases and the J gene lost 2 bases, with 10 bases spanning the gap. The CDR3 nucleotides are TGTGCCAGCAGTCCGCTGGGGGGCAATCAGCCCCAGCATTTT. Its protein is CASSPLGGNQPQHF.

The chain uses TRBV11-3 and TRBJ2-3; TRBD2 agrees at 14 bases. V gave up 4 bases and J gave up 2 bases; unmatched junction bases: 8. Germline V gene sequence: CDR1 SGHNT, CDR2 YENEEA. CDR3 length: 18 residues. CDR3 residues: CASSSGTSGSGNTDTQYF. The CDR3 DNA reads TGTGCCAGCAGCTCAGGGACTAGCGGGAGCGGGAACACAGATACGCAGTATTTT.

The chain uses TRBV3-1 (or the pseudogene TRBV3-2) and TRBJ1-5; tentatively, D is TRBD1 (6 bases). The CDR3 spans 16 residues. Trimming shortened V by 0 bases and J by 0 bases, and 9 bases separated the two germline ends. Germline values: CDR1 LGHDT, CDR2 YNNKEL (reference sequence). The CDR3 bases are TGTGCCAGCAGCCAAGATCGGACAGCTAGCAATCAGCCCCAGCATTTT. Translation gives CASSQDRTASNQPQHF.

The rearrangement joins TRBV6-6 to TRBJ1-2; no clear D gene. The V end lost 7 bases, the J end lost 7 bases, and 13 bases lay between the germline ends. This CDR3 is built from 12 residues. Germline values: CDR1 MNHNY, CDR2 SVGAGI (reference sequence). The CDR3 coding sequence is TGTGCCAGCACAAAGGCCTCGGGTGGCTACACCTTC. It translates to CASTKASGGYTF.

This clone was detected once. The rearrangement uses TRBV11-1 and TRBJ2-7, with a possible D match to TRBD1 (6 bases). Trimming removed 3 bases at V and 3 bases at J, with 12 bases between. The CDR3 runs to 14 residues. The germline V gene encodes CDR1 SGHAT and CDR2 FQDESV (reference sequence). Here the CDR3 DNA reads TGTGCCAGCAGCTTCCATCAGGGGCTCTACGAGCAGTACTTC. It specifies CASSFHQGLYEQYF.

The rearrangement uses TRBV19 and TRBJ1-2; D possibly corresponds to TRBD1 (5 bases). Germline values: CDR1 LNHDA, CDR2 SQIVND (reference sequence). V was trimmed by 0 bases and J by 4 bases, leaving 21 bases between them. The CDR3 is 18 amino acids. Here the CDR3 DNA reads TGTGCCAGTAGTATAGATATGTTAGGGACTGAACGGATCTATGGCTACACCTTC. As protein: CASSIDMLGTERIYGYTF. The whole variable domain, remainder taken from reference TRBV19 and TRBJ1-2, is DGGITQSPKYLFRKEGQNVTLSCEQNLNHDAMYWYRQDPGQGLRLIYYSQIVNDFQKGDIAEGYSVSREKKESFPLTVTSAQKNPTAFYLCASSIDMLGTERIYGYTFGSGTRLTVV.

This sequence joins TRBV7-9 and TRBJ1-6, with 7 bases fitting TRBD1. The CDR3 totals 14 residues. Germline V CDR1 and CDR2: SEHNR, FQNEAQ (reference sequence). V lost 6 bases, J lost 8 bases, and 7 bases stayed unmatched. CDR3 DNA: TGTGCCAGCAGTTCCGGGACAGCTGATTCACCCCTCCACTTT. It translates to CASSSGTADSPLHF.

The table lists this clone with a count of one. This rearrangement joins TRBV2 to TRBJ1-6; D gene uncertain. CDR3 size: 15 residues. Trimming removed 6 bases from V and 4 bases from J, with 13 bases in between. Per germline, CDR1 SNHLY and CDR2 FYNNEI. The CDR3: CASRPDPYYNSPLHF. The CDR3 bases are TGTGCCAGCAGACCGGACCCGTATTATAATTCACCCCTCCACTTT. The full variable domain, rest sourced from reference TRBV2 and TRBJ1-6, is EPEVTQTPSHQVTQMGQEVILRCVPISNHLYFYWYRQILGQKVEFLVSFYNNEISEKSEIFDDQFSVERPDGSNFTLKIRSTKLEDSAMYFCASRPDPYYNSPLHFGNGTRLTVT.

The chain uses TRBV5-1 and TRBJ2-7; 11 bases fit TRBD1. Germline values: CDR1 SGHRS, CDR2 YFSETQ. Trimming took 0 bases from V and 4 from J; bases not matched to a gene: 3. The CDR3 consists of 15 residues. CDR3 bases: TGCGCCAGCAGCTTGGGGACAGGGGGCCCTTACGAGCAGTACTTC. Its protein product is CASSLGTGGPYEQYF.

In DNA, the CDR3 is TGTGCCAGCGGGCAGGACGGATTGGATGGCTACACCTTC. Translated: CASGQDGLDGYTF. This rearrangement joins TRBV12-3 or TRBV12-4 to TRBJ1-2; D is unresolved. Trimming removed 8 bases from V and 6 bases from J, with 16 bases in between. This CDR3 contains 13 residues.

The chain couples TRBV20-1 to TRBJ2-7, with a tentative D call TRBD2 (7 bases). Germline V gene sequence: CDR1 DFQATT, CDR2 SNEGSKA (reference sequence). This CDR3 region has 11 residues. In DNA, the CDR3 is TGCACCTTGGGAGGGGGCTACGAGCAGTACTTC. Its translation is CTLGGGYEQYF.

This clone showed up just once. The chain couples TRBV6-1 to TRBJ1-3; no firm D call. Germline V lookup: CDR1 MNHNS, CDR2 SASEGT. This CDR3 has 15 residues. Trimming removed 2 bases at V and 0 bases at J, with 8 bases between. This CDR3 reads CASSELPSSGNTIYF. The CDR3 DNA is TGTGCCAGCAGTGAACTCCCCTCCTCTGGAAACACCATATATTTT.

This chain joins TRBV6-1 and TRBJ2-1; 9 positions agree with TRBD2. The germline gives CDR1 MNHNS, CDR2 SASEGT. V gave up 3 bases and J gave up 12 bases; unmatched junction bases: 9. This CDR3 is 14 amino acids long. CDR3 loop: CASSERAGGVRQFF. The CDR3, as DNA: TGTGCCAGCAGTGAGAGGGCGGGAGGGGTCAGGCAGTTCTTC.

The chain is built from TRBV29-1 and TRBJ2-7, with 7 bases aligning to TRBD1. Germline-derived CDR1 and CDR2 are SQVTM and ANQGSEA. The length of the CDR3 is 14 residues. V was pared by 4 bases and J by 2 bases, with 8 bases of the junction left unmatched. CDR3 sequence reads: CSVARGLMAYEQYF. DNA for the CDR3: TGCAGCGTTGCAAGGGGGCTAATGGCCTACGAGCAGTACTTC.

The rearrangement links TRBV2 to TRBJ1-5; D is undetermined. Germline CDR1 and CDR2: SNHLY and FYNNEI. Trimming cost V 7 bases and J 1 base, with 11 bases left between them. The CDR3 totals 14 residues. The CDR3 here is CASILDGSNQPQHF. As DNA, the CDR3 is TGTGCCAGCATCCTTGACGGGAGCAATCAGCCCCAGCATTTT.

This clone has more than one count but fewer than ten. This CDR3 is also generated by other DNA sequences in the sample. V is TRBV29-1 and J is TRBJ1-1; D is uncertain. The CDR3 runs to 12 residues. In germline, CDR1 is SQVTM, CDR2 ANQGSEA. V was cut by 6 bases and J by 4 bases, with 12 bases left in between. The CDR3 DNA reads TGCAGCGTGAACAGAGGTCCCACTGAAGCTTTCTTT. Protein: CSVNRGPTEAFF.

The chain links TRBV7-6 to TRBJ2-1, with 7 bases aligning to TRBD2. J lost 10 bases, V lost 5 bases, and 5 bases had no gene match. The CDR3 loop spans 12 amino acids. Per the germline V gene, CDR1 is SGHVS and CDR2 is FNYEAQ. CDR3 sequence reads: CASSPGRGEQFF. Here the CDR3 DNA reads TGTGCCAGCAGCCCTGGGAGGGGAGAGCAGTTCTTC.

The chain recombines TRBV4-1 with TRBJ1-1; 9 nucleotides agree with TRBD1. The CDR3 is 17 residues long. CDR1 MGHRA and CDR2 YSYEKL come from the germline V gene. The V gene end was trimmed by 1 base and the J gene end by 8 bases; junction bases not matched to a gene: 14. DNA of the CDR3: TGCGCCAGCAGCCAAGGGTTTGGGACAGGGCCAAATTCCGAAGCTTTCTTT. This gives the protein CASSQGFGTGPNSEAFF.

The chain links TRBV28 to TRBJ1-5; no clear D. Trimming cost V 5 bases and J 7 bases, with 15 bases left between them. Germline values: CDR1 MDHEN, CDR2 SYDVKM. The CDR3 is 14 amino acids. The CDR3 coding sequence is TGTGCCAGCAGTCTCCCGTTGGGCTCCCAGCCCCAGCATTTT. Amino acids: CASSLPLGSQPQHF.

V usage is TRBV7-9 and J usage is TRBJ2-1; TRBD2 is a possible D gene (5 bases). V was clipped by 3 bases and J by 9 bases, with 15 bases between them. CDR3 length: 14 amino acids. Germline V lookup: CDR1 SEHNR, CDR2 FQNEAQ (reference sequence). The DNA for the CDR3 is TGTGCCAGCAGCTTCTCGGGAAGCTACGGTGAGCAGTTCTTC. Its protein is CASSFSGSYGEQFF. The variable domain in full, completed from reference TRBV7-9 and TRBJ2-1, reads DTGVSQNPRHKITKRGQNVTFRCDPISEHNRLYWYRQTLGQGPEFLTYFQNEAQLEKSRLLSDRFSAERPKGSFSTLEIQRTEQGDSAMYLCASSFSGSYGEQFFGPGTRLTVL.

The V and J genes are TRBV5-1 and TRBJ1-4; possible D gene TRBD1, 5 bases. Trimming pared 4 bases from V and 6 bases from J, leaving 16 bases between. The CDR3 is 15 amino acids. CDR1 and CDR2 (germline): SGHRS, YFSETQ. The CDR3 coding sequence is TGCGCCAGCAGCCGCGACAGTTGGGGGGATGAAAAACTGTTTTTT. This encodes CASSRDSWGDEKLFF.

Points on this clone: Germline is not matched at one junction end, which may reflect a read error. This sequence joins TRBV27 and TRBJ1-1, with no clear D. The CDR3 has 13 amino acids. Germline CDR1 is MNHEY and CDR2 is SMNVEV (reference sequence). The CDR3 reads CASSLSPFMVTFF. CDR3 bases: TGTGCCAGCAGCTTATCCCCCTTCATGGTTACTTTCTTT.

This rearrangement joins TRBV27 to TRBJ2-5, with TRBD2 matching over 8 bases. The CDR3 covers 13 residues. After removal of 5 bases from V and 9 bases from J, the junction contained 8 bases not matched to a gene. CDR1 and CDR2 (germline): MNHEY, SMNVEV (reference sequence). The CDR3 is CASSPGTSFSQYF. The DNA for the CDR3 is TGTGCCAGCAGTCCCGGGACTAGTTTTTCCCAGTACTTC.

This rearrangement joins TRBV27 to TRBJ1-5; D is uncertain. Trimming cost V 8 bases and J 0 bases, with 23 bases left between them. Germline-derived CDR1 and CDR2 are MNHEY and SMNVEV (reference sequence). The CDR3 sequence is 18 residues long. CDR3 coding DNA: TGTGCCAGCGGCCGGGCCTGGGATGGGTTGTATAGCAATCAGCCCCAGCATTTT. This codes for CASGRAWDGLYSNQPQHF.

CDR3 nucleotides: TGTGCCAGCTCACCACCGCTAGGGTTGGCCTCCACAGATACGCAGTATTTT. This translates into CASSPPLGLASTDTQYF. The chain couples TRBV18 to TRBJ2-3; D call uncertain. This CDR3 has 17 amino acids. The germline V gene encodes CDR1 KGHSH and CDR2 LQKENI. V lost 0 bases, J lost 2 bases, and 15 bases lay in between.

V is TRBV10-1 and J is TRBJ2-3, with 15 bases matching TRBD2. V was pared by 6 bases and J by 6 bases, with 4 bases of the junction left unmatched. Germline CDR1 reads WNHNN; CDR2 reads SYGVQD (reference sequence). The CDR3 length is 15 residues. This CDR3 is CASSGLAGGPDTQYF. CDR3 nucleotide sequence: TGCGCCAGCAGCGGACTAGCGGGGGGGCCGGATACGCAGTATTTT.

V and J are TRBV5-1 and TRBJ2-5; D may be TRBD2 (5 bases). The V gene's germline CDR1 is SGHRS and CDR2 YFSETQ. The CDR3 is made up of 16 amino acids. Trimming removed 4 bases from V and 4 bases from J, with 20 bases in between. Here the CDR3 reads CASSLSGSHVGETQYF. The DNA of the CDR3 is TGCGCCAGCAGCCTATCGGGGAGTCACGTAGGAGAGACCCAGTACTTC.

This clone was observed a single time. The gene calls are TRBV10-3 and TRBJ2-3; D assignment may be TRBD1 or TRBD2 (6 bases each). Germline CDR1 is ENHRY and CDR2 is SYGVKD. This CDR3 has 16 residues. V shed 0 bases and J shed 4 bases, with 14 bases lying between them. Here the CDR3 reads CAISESGGQHPDTQYF. CDR3 sequence (DNA): TGTGCCATCAGTGAGTCCGGGGGCCAGCACCCAGATACGCAGTATTTT.

Regarding this clone: The same CDR3 also results from other DNA sequences found in this sample. V usage is TRBV6-5 and J usage is TRBJ1-5; 7 bases are shared with TRBD1. There are 14 residues in the CDR3. In germline, CDR1 is MNHEY, CDR2 SVGAGI. Losses at the gene ends were 2 bases for V and 3 bases for J; bases not matched to a gene: 1. CDR3 DNA sequence: TGTGCCAGCAGTTACACAGGGGCCAATCAGCCCCAGCATTTT. This codes for CASSYTGANQPQHF.

CDR3 protein: CASSERLANYGYTF. The CDR3 nucleotides are TGTGCCAGCAGTGAGCGGTTAGCTAACTATGGCTACACCTTC. This chain joins TRBV6-4 and TRBJ1-2; D is uncertain. The CDR3 runs 14 residues. The germline V gene has CDR1 MRHNA and CDR2 SNTAGT. Trimming cost V 3 bases and J 0 bases, with 8 bases left between them.

On this clone: This sample also contains other DNA sequences that code for the same CDR3. CDR3 residues: CASSPSGANVLTF. CDR3 DNA: TGTGCCAGCTCACCATCCGGGGCCAACGTCCTGACTTTC. The chain employs TRBV18 and TRBJ2-6; D call uncertain. V gave up 2 bases and J gave up 4 bases, with 3 bases separating them. CDR3 length equals 13 residues. Germline values: CDR1 KGHSH, CDR2 LQKENI. Together with reference TRBV18 and TRBJ2-6, the CDR3 gives the full variable domain: NAGVMQNPRHLVRRRGQEARLRCSPMKGHSHVYWYRQLPEEGLKFMVYLQKENIIDESGMPKERFSAEFPKEGPSILRIQQVVRGDSAAYFCASSPSGANVLTFGAGSRLTVL.

The genes are TRBV5-4 and TRBJ1-2; perhaps TRBD1 as D (6 bases). Germline lookup yields CDR1 SGHNT and CDR2 YYREEE (reference sequence). V was cut by 7 bases and J by 6 bases, with 31 bases left in between. CDR3 length: 18 amino acids. Here the CDR3 DNA reads TGTGCCAGCGGCCGAAGGGGGACCCAGGGACCCCTTTTTAATGGCTACACCTTC. Its protein is CASGRRGTQGPLFNGYTF.